The 10 T cell receptor beta chains below come from one sample, sequenced in a study of blood T cell repertoires in COVID-19. Assay used: immunoSEQ multiplex PCR; TCRdb lists only in-frame clones, some missing. The sample shows 62,000 or so clones, approximately 83% of them seen only once. The sequencing input was peripheral blood. These receptors all come from a woman aged 60-75 years with acute or convalescent COVID-19.

The rearrangement links TRBV1 to TRBJ2-4; the listed D gene, TRBD2, was not tested against the DNA. TRBV1 counts as a pseudogene. The CDR3 runs to 15 residues. The CDR3 spells CTSSQAGTTKNIQYF. In DNA form, the CDR3 reads TGCACCAGCAGCCAAGCCGGGACTACAAAAAACATTCAGTACTTC.

The chain couples TRBV2 to TRBJ2-1, with D possibly TRBD2 on 5 matching bases. Per germline, CDR1 SNHLY and CDR2 FYNNEI. The ends were cut back, 7 bases at V and 4 bases at J, with 14 bases in the middle. The CDR3 is 14 amino acids. Written as DNA, the CDR3 is TGTGCCAGCATGACTAATGCAGGATACAATGAGCAGTTCTTC. Its protein product is CASMTNAGYNEQFF.

The chain combines TRBV5-1 with TRBJ2-3; 9 nucleotides align to TRBD1. The germline V gene has CDR1 SGHRS and CDR2 YFSETQ. This CDR3 has 17 amino acids. V shed 2 bases and J 3 bases; nucleotides not matched to a gene: 10. The DNA for the CDR3 is TGCGCCAGCAGCTTTGGGACAGGGCGTTCGTTAACAGATACGCAGTATTTT. It encodes CASSFGTGRSLTDTQYF.

The gene calls are TRBV5-1 and TRBJ1-3, with 11 bases aligning to TRBD1. CDR3 length: 16 residues. Germline trimming cut 4 bases from V and 7 bases from J; bases unmatched to any gene: 10. The germline V gene encodes CDR1 SGHRS and CDR2 YFSETQ. The CDR3 DNA follows: TGCGCCAGCAGCCACAGGACAGGGGGCGTGGGGAACACCATATATTTT. It encodes CASSHRTGGVGNTIYF.

The V call is TRBV2, the J call TRBJ1-1, with TRBD1 matching over 8 bases. J was trimmed by 5 bases and V by 5 bases; bases with no gene match: 10. The V gene's germline CDR1 is SNHLY and CDR2 FYNNEI. This CDR3 comprises 15 residues. The CDR3 sequence is CASSYNRGVRTEAFF. CDR3 sequence (DNA): TGTGCCAGCAGTTATAACAGGGGGGTAAGGACTGAAGCTTTCTTT.

The chain links TRBV24-1 to TRBJ2-5; 12 positions match TRBD2. Germline V lookup: CDR1 KGHDR, CDR2 SFDVKD. V lost 3 bases and J lost 5; bases outside the gene matches: 3. This CDR3 has 15 residues. CDR3 sequence reads: CATSDATSGSETQYF. As DNA, the CDR3 is TGTGCCACCAGTGATGCGACTAGCGGGAGTGAGACCCAGTACTTC.

The chain has TRBV19 and TRBJ2-2; D possibly corresponds to TRBD2 (5 bases). The CDR3 spans 14 residues. Germline CDR1 reads LNHDA; CDR2 reads SQIVND (reference sequence). V lost 5 bases and J 7 bases, leaving 14 bases between the germline ends. For the CDR3, the DNA is TGTGCCAGTAGTGCCCCCCCTCGGGGCGGGGAGCTGTTTTTT. Residues: CASSAPPRGGELFF. Combining the CDR3 with reference TRBV19 and TRBJ2-2 gives the whole variable domain DGGITQSPKYLFRKEGQNVTLSCEQNLNHDAMYWYRQDPGQGLRLIYYSQIVNDFQKGDIAEGYSVSREKKESFPLTVTSAQKNPTAFYLCASSAPPRGGELFFGEGSRLTVL.

V usage is TRBV7-3 and J usage is TRBJ2-3; perhaps TRBD2 as D (6 bases). Trimming left V 1 base short and J 4 bases short, with 12 bases between. Germline-derived CDR1 and CDR2 are SGHTA and FQGTGA. The CDR3 totals 15 residues. CDR3 nucleotide sequence: TGTGCCAGCAGCTTAAGGGGCGCGGGGTCAGATACGCAGTATTTT. Protein sequence: CASSLRGAGSDTQYF. Full variable domain (rest looked up from reference TRBV7-3 and TRBJ2-3): GAGVSQTPSNKVTEKGKYVELRCDPISGHTALYWYRQSLGQGPEFLIYFQGTGAADDSGLPNDRFFAVRPEGSVSTLKIQRTERGDSAVYLCASSLRGAGSDTQYFGPGTRLTVL.

This clone was observed once. The chain employs TRBV9 and TRBJ2-1; 11 bases are a match to TRBD2. Germline lookup yields CDR1 SGDLS and CDR2 YYNGEE. The junction had 12 bases not matched to a gene; V was cut back by 7 bases and J by 9 bases. The CDR3 loop spans 15 amino acids. DNA of the CDR3: TGTGCCAGCTCGATGCCTAGCGGGGGGCTTAGTGAGCAGTTCTTC. It is translated as CASSMPSGGLSEQFF.

This chain joins TRBV24-1 and TRBJ2-2; TRBD2 aligns across 10 bases. The CDR3 spans 18 residues. Germline loops: CDR1 KGHDR, CDR2 SFDVKD. V trimming: 5 bases; J trimming: 3 bases; junction bases outside the gene matches: 11. CDR3: CATSVRAGGLKDTGELFF. DNA of the CDR3: TGTGCCACCAGTGTTCGAGCGGGAGGGCTGAAGGACACCGGGGAGCTGTTTTTT.